Sequencing of this T cell receptor beta chain was carried out in a study of T cells in Graves' hyperthyroidism and ophthalmopathy. On the study more broadly: Any treatment followed the collection of peripheral blood at initial diagnosis. Study results and limitations: Most thyroid clonotypes with frequency above 0.001 were detected in blood. Ophthalmopathy cases were set apart from stable hyperthyroidism by a 13 V-J model.

Ophthalmopathy in the patients scored at least 3 on Clinical Activity Score and at least 4 on NOSPECS grade, lasting under 3 months. Many counts were recorded for this clonotype. Its antigen is unidentified. CDR1 and CDR2 from the germline V gene are MNHEY and SVGEGT. Trimming removed 9 bases from V and 4 bases from J; junction bases left unmatched: 6. The CDR3 spans 13 residues. Using RNA transcripts as the source, TCR beta CDR3 regions were amplified. First-round RT-PCR targeting the TCR CDR3 was performed with the HTBI primer set. TCRdb re-called the multiplex PCR reads with MiXCR, one entry per CDR3 protein. This table has about 610,000 distinct CDR3 sequences, 14% to 15% appearing once.

This clonotype was sampled from a woman aged 40 to 49 with Graves' ophthalmopathy. The rearrangement joins TRBV6-2 or TRBV6-3 to TRBJ1-5; 7 nucleotides match TRBD1. Sequences were obtained from blood. The CDR3 DNA follows: TGTGCCAGTTCAGGGGGTCCAAATCAGCCCCAGCATTTT. Translating it yields CASSGGPNQPQHF.